The clone carrying this TCR beta chain has a single count. V was clipped by 2 bases and J by 9 bases, with 20 bases between them. Germline V gene data show CDR1 as WNHNN and CDR2 as SYGVQD (reference sequence). This CDR3 contains 16 residues. The data were obtained in a study of T cell changes during pregnancy in multiple sclerosis. Measured with immunoSEQ multiplex PCR; TCRdb has only the in-frame clones, and not every one. The data hold about 96,000 clones, with 80% to 95% observed a single time. This clonotype was sampled from a female donor with multiple sclerosis, enrolled in a pregnancy study. The sequenced sample was peripheral blood, obtained in the first trimester of pregnancy. The V gene is TRBV10-1, the J gene TRBJ2-1, with a possible D match to TRBD2 (5 bases). The DNA of the CDR3 is TGCGCCAGCAGTGAGGCCGACTGTCGGGGTCCTAGTGAGCAGTTCTTC. It is translated as CASSEADCRGPSEQFF.